The rows below give T cell receptor beta chains drawn from one sample of a study of graft-versus-host responses after intestinal transplantation. These TCRs are of unknown antigen specificity. Assay used: immunoSEQ multiplex PCR; TCRdb lists only in-frame clones, some missing. This sample has fewer than 95,000 clones, with more than 85% found just once. Sequencing used unstimulated CD8+ T cells sorted from spleen or lymph node cells, obtained before intestinal transplant. These receptors came from a human donor who received an intestinal transplant. Each CDR3 is given with its conserved first and last residue. D genes are given only for firm matches. Not all rows give a size; the values are once, few, many and, for expanded clones, a class.

D gene: .
CDR3 length: 15
clone size: .
J gene: TRBJ2-7
V gene: TRBV10-2
CDR3 protein: CASSGQRTTTYEQYF
CDR3 DNA: TGCGCCAGCAGTGGGCAACGAACTACGACCTACGAGCAGTACTTC

D gene: .
CDR3 length: 13
clone size: .
J gene: TRBJ2-7
V gene: TRBV27
CDR3 protein: CASSATSSYEQYF
CDR3 DNA: TGTGCCAGCAGTGCTACTAGCTCCTACGAGCAGTACTTC

D gene: TRBD1
CDR3 length: 14
clone size: .
J gene: TRBJ2-5
V gene: TRBV7-9
CDR3 protein: CASTRTGEMETQYF
CDR3 DNA: TGTGCCAGCACCCGGACAGGGGAGATGGAGACCCAGTACTTC

D gene: TRBD1
CDR3 length: 14
clone size: .
J gene: TRBJ1-1
V gene: TRBV7-9
CDR3 protein: CASSPAGGHTEAFF
CDR3 DNA: TGTGCCAGCAGCCCCGCAGGGGGGCACACTGAAGCTTTCTTT

D gene: .
CDR3 length: 16
clone size: .
J gene: TRBJ2-3
V gene: TRBV7-6
CDR3 protein: CASSPPHRVSTDTQYF
CDR3 DNA: TGTGCCAGCAGCCCCCCCCACAGGGTAAGCACAGATACGCAGTATTTT

D gene: .
CDR3 length: 11
clone size: .
J gene: TRBJ2-7
V gene: TRBV6-6
CDR3 protein: CASSYSDEQYF
CDR3 DNA: TGTGCCAGCAGTTACTCCGACGAGCAGTACTTC

D gene: .
CDR3 length: 13
clone size: .
J gene: TRBJ2-7
V gene: TRBV6-5
CDR3 protein: CASSYEAGGEQYF
CDR3 DNA: TGTGCCAGCAGTTACGAGGCCGGGGGCGAGCAGTACTTC

D gene: TRBD1
CDR3 length: 13
clone size: .
J gene: TRBJ2-7
V gene: TRBV6-5
CDR3 protein: CASSLTGSYEQYF
CDR3 DNA: TGTGCCAGCAGTCTGACAGGGTCCTACGAGCAGTACTTC

D gene: TRBD1
CDR3 length: 17
clone size: .
J gene: TRBJ1-1
V gene: TRBV5-6
CDR3 protein: CATHPTGTGIVGTEAFF
CDR3 DNA: TGTGCCACCCATCCAACCGGGACAGGGATCGTTGGCACTGAAGCTTTCTTT

D gene: .
CDR3 length: 18
clone size: once
J gene: TRBJ1-1
V gene: TRBV19
CDR3 protein: CASSRSRKLDTLNTEAFF
CDR3 DNA: TGTGCCAGTAGTAGGTCCCGAAAATTGGACACCTTGAACACTGAAGCTTTCTTT

D gene: .
CDR3 length: 18
clone size: .
J gene: TRBJ2-2
V gene: TRBV12-2
CDR3 protein: CASRFRRLAGGNTGELFF
CDR3 DNA: TGTGCAAGTCGCTTCCGTCGACTAGCGGGGGGGAACACCGGGGAGCTGTTTTTT

D gene: .
CDR3 length: 15
clone size: .
J gene: TRBJ2-7
V gene: TRBV5-6
CDR3 protein: CASSLVPADQDEQYF
CDR3 DNA: TGTGCCAGCAGCTTAGTGCCAGCCGATCAGGACGAGCAGTACTTC

D gene: .
CDR3 length: 14
clone size: .
J gene: TRBJ2-3
V gene: TRBV27
CDR3 protein: CASRPEHISDTQYF
CDR3 DNA: TGTGCCAGCAGACCCGAACATATCTCAGATACGCAGTATTTT

D gene: .
CDR3 length: 14
clone size: .
J gene: TRBJ1-2
V gene: TRBV30
CDR3 protein: CAWSARQNYYGYTF
CDR3 DNA: TGTGCCTGGAGCGCTCGACAGAATTACTATGGCTACACCTTC

D gene: TRBD1
CDR3 length: 16
clone size: once
J gene: TRBJ2-5
V gene: TRBV27
CDR3 protein: CASSPGDRGIQETQYF
CDR3 DNA: TGTGCCAGCAGTCCTGGGGACAGGGGGATACAAGAGACCCAGTACTTC

D gene: .
CDR3 length: 13
clone size: once
J gene: TRBJ2-3
V gene: TRBV6-5
CDR3 protein: CASSYSRVDTQYF
CDR3 DNA: TGTGCCAGCAGTTACTCGAGGGTCGATACGCAGTATTTT

D gene: TRBD1
CDR3 length: 15
clone size: .
J gene: TRBJ2-7
V gene: TRBV19
CDR3 protein: CASSIADRGPYEQYF
CDR3 DNA: TGTGCCAGTAGTATAGCTGACAGGGGGCCCTACGAGCAGTACTTC

D gene: TRBD1
CDR3 length: 16
clone size: .
J gene: TRBJ2-7
V gene: TRBV18
CDR3 protein: CASSSSGTGFTYEQYF
CDR3 DNA: TGTGCCAGCTCATCCTCCGGGACAGGGTTTACTTACGAGCAGTACTTC

D gene: .
CDR3 length: 15
clone size: once
J gene: TRBJ2-7
V gene: TRBV11-3
CDR3 protein: CASSSRDTSSYEQYF
CDR3 DNA: TGTGCCAGCAGCTCCCGGGACACGAGCTCCTACGAGCAGTACTTC

D gene: .
CDR3 length: 17
clone size: .
J gene: TRBJ2-3
V gene: TRBV9
CDR3 protein: CASSVDSRGADTDTQYF
CDR3 DNA: TGTGCCAGCAGCGTAGATTCACGGGGAGCCGACACAGATACGCAGTATTTT

D gene: .
CDR3 length: 12
clone size: .
J gene: TRBJ2-3
V gene: TRBV11-3
CDR3 protein: CASSSTTDTQYF
CDR3 DNA: TGTGCCAGCAGCTCTACCACAGATACGCAGTATTTT

D gene: .
CDR3 length: 14
clone size: once
J gene: TRBJ1-2
V gene: TRBV15
CDR3 protein: CATSFQRRGYGYTF
CDR3 DNA: TGTGCCACCAGCTTTCAGCGGCGGGGCTATGGCTACACCTTC

D gene: TRBD1
CDR3 length: 14
clone size: once
J gene: TRBJ1-1
V gene: TRBV7-6
CDR3 protein: CASSLGQGATEAFF
CDR3 DNA: TGTGCCAGCAGCCTCGGACAGGGGGCTACTGAAGCTTTCTTT

D gene: .
CDR3 length: 14
clone size: .
J gene: TRBJ2-7
V gene: TRBV11-2
CDR3 protein: CASLPRDNHYEQYF
CDR3 DNA: TGTGCCAGCCTTCCCCGGGACAATCACTACGAGCAGTACTTC

D gene: .
CDR3 length: 16
clone size: .
J gene: TRBJ2-7
V gene: TRBV13
CDR3 protein: CASSTLSGTLSYEQYF
CDR3 DNA: TGTGCCAGCAGCACACTATCCGGGACACTGTCCTACGAGCAGTACTTC

D gene: .
CDR3 length: 14
clone size: .
J gene: TRBJ1-4
V gene: TRBV9
CDR3 protein: CASSVAATNEKLFF
CDR3 DNA: TGTGCCAGCAGCGTAGCAGCAACTAATGAAAAACTGTTTTTT

D gene: TRBD2
CDR3 length: 15
clone size: .
J gene: TRBJ2-1
V gene: TRBV27
CDR3 protein: CASSIAGETYNEQFF
CDR3 DNA: TGTGCCAGCAGTATAGCGGGTGAAACCTACAATGAGCAGTTCTTC

D gene: .
CDR3 length: 13
clone size: .
J gene: TRBJ1-2
V gene: TRBV11-2
CDR3 protein: CASSLGLTAGYTF
CDR3 DNA: TGTGCCAGCAGCTTAGGATTGACAGCTGGCTACACCTTC

D gene: TRBD1
CDR3 length: 19
clone size: .
J gene: TRBJ1-3
V gene: TRBV2
CDR3 protein: CASSEGIRDRGFSGNTIYF
CDR3 DNA: TGTGCCAGCAGTGAAGGAATCCGGGACAGGGGGTTCTCTGGAAACACCATATATTTT

D gene: TRBD1
CDR3 length: 14
clone size: .
J gene: TRBJ2-7
V gene: TRBV5-1
CDR3 protein: CASSSDRGPYEQYF
CDR3 DNA: TGCGCCAGCAGCTCGGACAGGGGGCCCTACGAGCAGTACTTC

D gene: .
CDR3 length: 17
clone size: .
J gene: TRBJ2-7
V gene: TRBV2
CDR3 protein: CAQIGAGGTYPSYEQYF
CDR3 DNA: TGTGCCCAAATAGGGGCAGGGGGGACTTATCCCTCCTACGAGCAGTACTTC

D gene: .
CDR3 length: 15
clone size: .
J gene: TRBJ2-1
V gene: TRBV13
CDR3 protein: CASKNGGGPIYEQFF
CDR3 DNA: TGTGCCAGCAAAAATGGGGGGGGGCCCATCTATGAGCAGTTCTTC

D gene: TRBD1
CDR3 length: 17
clone size: .
J gene: TRBJ1-1
V gene: TRBV13
CDR3 protein: CASSLALGTGGRTEAFF
CDR3 DNA: TGTGCCAGCAGCTTAGCCCTCGGCACAGGGGGCAGGACTGAAGCTTTCTTT

D gene: TRBD1
CDR3 length: 17
clone size: .
J gene: TRBJ1-4
V gene: TRBV7-8
CDR3 protein: CASSLLQGIEGNEKLFF
CDR3 DNA: TGTGCCAGCAGCTTATTACAGGGGATCGAGGGTAATGAAAAACTGTTTTTT

D gene: TRBD2
CDR3 length: 14
clone size: .
J gene: TRBJ2-5
V gene: TRBV11-2
CDR3 protein: CASSPPGEGETQYF
CDR3 DNA: TGTGCCAGCAGCCCCCCGGGGGAGGGAGAGACCCAGTACTTC

D gene: TRBD2
CDR3 length: 14
clone size: .
J gene: TRBJ2-7
V gene: TRBV10-2
CDR3 protein: CASSEIAGAYEQYF
CDR3 DNA: TGCGCCAGCAGTGAAATAGCGGGGGCCTACGAGCAGTACTTC

D gene: .
CDR3 length: 13
clone size: .
J gene: TRBJ1-1
V gene: TRBV27
CDR3 protein: CASSLHQNTEAFF
CDR3 DNA: TGTGCCAGCAGTTTACATCAGAACACTGAAGCTTTCTTT

D gene: TRBD1
CDR3 length: 15
clone size: .
J gene: TRBJ1-2
V gene: TRBV27
CDR3 protein: CASSPFLQGAGGYTF
CDR3 DNA: TGTGCCAGCAGTCCGTTCCTACAGGGGGCAGGGGGCTACACCTTC

D gene: TRBD1
CDR3 length: 15
clone size: .
J gene: TRBJ2-2
V gene: TRBV11-3
CDR3 protein: CATTGYGLGTGELFF
CDR3 DNA: TGTGCCACGACAGGGTATGGTCTAGGCACCGGGGAGCTGTTTTTT

D gene: .
CDR3 length: 12
clone size: .
J gene: TRBJ1-1
V gene: TRBV10-2
CDR3 protein: CASSFRVTEAFF
CDR3 DNA: TGCGCCAGCAGTTTCAGGGTGACTGAAGCTTTCTTT

D gene: .
CDR3 length: 15
clone size: .
J gene: TRBJ1-1
V gene: TRBV9
CDR3 protein: CASSVEEGGNTEAFF
CDR3 DNA: TGTGCCAGCAGCGTAGAGGAGGGTGGGAACACTGAAGCTTTCTTT

D gene: TRBD2
CDR3 length: 17
clone size: .
J gene: TRBJ2-3
V gene: TRBV4-3
CDR3 protein: CASSQDRPSGRTDTQYF
CDR3 DNA: TGCGCCAGCAGCCAAGATCGGCCTAGCGGGAGGACAGATACGCAGTATTTT

D gene: TRBD1
CDR3 length: 16
clone size: .
J gene: TRBJ2-1
V gene: TRBV7-8
CDR3 protein: CASSSRTGERYNEQFF
CDR3 DNA: TGTGCCAGCAGCTCCCGGACAGGGGAAAGGTACAATGAGCAGTTCTTC

D gene: TRBD1
CDR3 length: 14
clone size: .
J gene: TRBJ2-7
V gene: TRBV29-1
CDR3 protein: CSVGDGTGSREQYF
CDR3 DNA: TGCAGCGTTGGAGACGGGACAGGGAGTAGGGAGCAGTACTTC

D gene: TRBD1
CDR3 length: 14
clone size: .
J gene: TRBJ1-5
V gene: TRBV27
CDR3 protein: CASRQGQVNQPQHF
CDR3 DNA: TGTGCCAGCAGGCAAGGACAGGTAAATCAGCCCCAGCATTTT

D gene: TRBD2
CDR3 length: 16
clone size: .
J gene: TRBJ2-5
V gene: TRBV7-9
CDR3 protein: CASSLDLAGRQETQYF
CDR3 DNA: TGTGCCAGCAGCTTGGACCTAGCGGGGAGGCAAGAGACCCAGTACTTC

D gene: .
CDR3 length: 13
clone size: .
J gene: TRBJ1-1
V gene: TRBV29-1
CDR3 protein: CSVSRDTSSEAFF
CDR3 DNA: TGCAGCGTATCCCGGGACACAAGTTCTGAAGCTTTCTTT

D gene: .
CDR3 length: 14
clone size: .
J gene: TRBJ1-1
V gene: TRBV19
CDR3 protein: CASSIEAENTEAFF
CDR3 DNA: TGTGCCAGTAGTATTGAGGCGGAGAACACTGAAGCTTTCTTT

D gene: TRBD2
CDR3 length: 17
clone size: .
J gene: TRBJ2-1
V gene: TRBV7-6
CDR3 protein: CASSLVRGRGQYNEQFF
CDR3 DNA: TGTGCCAGCAGCCTCGTTCGCGGGAGGGGGCAATACAATGAGCAGTTCTTC

D gene: TRBD2
CDR3 length: 15
clone size: .
J gene: TRBJ2-7
V gene: TRBV9
CDR3 protein: CASSVESGGLYEQYF
CDR3 DNA: TGTGCCAGCAGCGTAGAATCGGGGGGGCTGTACGAGCAGTACTTC

D gene: TRBD2
CDR3 length: 17
clone size: .
J gene: TRBJ2-7
V gene: TRBV27
CDR3 protein: CASSGLAGGGRSYEQYF
CDR3 DNA: TGTGCCAGCAGTGGACTAGCGGGGGGAGGTAGATCCTACGAGCAGTACTTC

D gene: TRBD2
CDR3 length: 15
clone size: .
J gene: TRBJ2-1
V gene: TRBV19
CDR3 protein: CASSVGLAGGNEQFF
CDR3 DNA: TGTGCCAGTAGTGTTGGGCTAGCGGGGGGGAATGAGCAGTTCTTC

D gene: TRBD1
CDR3 length: 15
clone size: .
J gene: TRBJ2-7
V gene: TRBV6-6
CDR3 protein: CASSPGTGPSYEQYF
CDR3 DNA: TGTGCCAGCAGTCCCGGGACAGGGCCCTCCTACGAGCAGTACTTC

D gene: .
CDR3 length: 15
clone size: .
J gene: TRBJ2-3
V gene: TRBV4-3
CDR3 protein: CASSQDRQGRDTQYF
CDR3 DNA: TGCGCCAGCAGCCAAGATAGGCAGGGAAGAGATACGCAGTATTTT

D gene: .
CDR3 length: 15
clone size: .
J gene: TRBJ2-1
V gene: TRBV7-2
CDR3 protein: CASSLDGGPYNEQFF
CDR3 DNA: TGTGCCAGCAGCCTAGACGGGGGACCTTACAATGAGCAGTTCTTC

D gene: TRBD2
CDR3 length: 13
clone size: .
J gene: TRBJ2-1
V gene: TRBV7-2
CDR3 protein: CASSIRAGVVGFF
CDR3 DNA: TGTGCCAGCAGCATTAGAGCGGGGGTGGTTGGGTTCTTC

D gene: .
CDR3 length: 13
clone size: once
J gene: TRBJ2-7
V gene: TRBV5-5
CDR3 protein: CASSLARDIEQYF
CDR3 DNA: TGTGCCAGCAGCTTGGCGAGAGATATCGAGCAGTACTTC

D gene: TRBD2
CDR3 length: 16
clone size: .
J gene: TRBJ2-5
V gene: TRBV10-2
CDR3 protein: CASLGSSGGLGETQYF
CDR3 DNA: TGCGCCAGCTTGGGTTCCTCGGGGGGTTTGGGGGAGACCCAGTACTTC

D gene: TRBD1
CDR3 length: 13
clone size: .
J gene: TRBJ1-2
V gene: TRBV27
CDR3 protein: CASSSGQVYGYTF
CDR3 DNA: TGTGCCAGCAGCTCGGGACAGGTATATGGCTACACCTTC